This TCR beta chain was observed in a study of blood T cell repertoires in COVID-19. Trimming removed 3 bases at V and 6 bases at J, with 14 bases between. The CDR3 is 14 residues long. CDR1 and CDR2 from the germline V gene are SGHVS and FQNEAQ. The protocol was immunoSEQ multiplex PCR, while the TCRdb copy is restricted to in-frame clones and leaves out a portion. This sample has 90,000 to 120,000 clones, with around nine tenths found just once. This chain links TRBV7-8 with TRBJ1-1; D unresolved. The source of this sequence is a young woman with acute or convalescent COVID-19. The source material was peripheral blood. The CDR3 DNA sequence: TGTGCCAGCAGCTTGAGGGATAATCGGGCTGAAGCTTTCTTT. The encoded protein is CASSLRDNRAEAFF.